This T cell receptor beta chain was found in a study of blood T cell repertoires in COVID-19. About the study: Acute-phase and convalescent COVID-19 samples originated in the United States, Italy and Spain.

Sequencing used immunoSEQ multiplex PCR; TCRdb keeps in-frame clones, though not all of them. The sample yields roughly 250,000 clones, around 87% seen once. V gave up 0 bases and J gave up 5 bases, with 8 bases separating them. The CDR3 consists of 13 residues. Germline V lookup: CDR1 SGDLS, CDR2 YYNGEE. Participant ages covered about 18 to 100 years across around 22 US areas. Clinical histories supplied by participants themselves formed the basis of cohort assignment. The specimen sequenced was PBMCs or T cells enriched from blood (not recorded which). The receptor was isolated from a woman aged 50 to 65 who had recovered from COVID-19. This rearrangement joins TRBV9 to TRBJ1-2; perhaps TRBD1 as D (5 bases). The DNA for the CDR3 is TGTGCCAGCAGCGTAGCGGGGGGTTATGGCTACACCTTC. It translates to CASSVAGGYGYTF. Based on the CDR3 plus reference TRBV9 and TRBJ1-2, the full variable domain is DSGVTQTPKHLITATGQRVTLRCSPRSGDLSVYWYQQSLDQGLQFLIQYYNGEERAKGNILERFSAQQFPDLHSELNLSSLELGDSALYFCASSVAGGYGYTFGSGTRLTVV.